This T cell receptor beta chain was identified in a study of blood T cell repertoires in COVID-19. The wider study: COVID-19 samples collected from the United States, Italy and Spain covered acute and convalescent phases. The analysed material was cDNA or gDNA that came from T cells, B-cell-depleted T cells, or PBMCs.

The germline V gene encodes CDR1 LGHDT and CDR2 YNNKEL (reference sequence). CDR3 size: 13 residues. J gave up 3 bases and V 8 bases, and 7 bases lay outside the gene matches. Original analysis: Amplification of reference gene primers was used by the study to estimate nucleated cell counts. Produced via immunoSEQ multiplex PCR; TCRdb's table is partial and in-frame only. V and J calls and clone size are those listed in that table; D and trimming were worked out from the DNA. The table records about 180,000 clones, 83% of them present only once. Sequencing was done on a sample of peripheral blood. The TCR comes from a human donor in a cohort sampled during active COVID-19. The chain couples TRBV3-1 (or the pseudogene TRBV3-2) to TRBJ2-7; TRBD1 matches 7 bases. CDR3 DNA sequence: TGTGCCAGCTCCCGGGACAGATTCTACGAGCAGTACTTC. Translated: CASSRDRFYEQYF.